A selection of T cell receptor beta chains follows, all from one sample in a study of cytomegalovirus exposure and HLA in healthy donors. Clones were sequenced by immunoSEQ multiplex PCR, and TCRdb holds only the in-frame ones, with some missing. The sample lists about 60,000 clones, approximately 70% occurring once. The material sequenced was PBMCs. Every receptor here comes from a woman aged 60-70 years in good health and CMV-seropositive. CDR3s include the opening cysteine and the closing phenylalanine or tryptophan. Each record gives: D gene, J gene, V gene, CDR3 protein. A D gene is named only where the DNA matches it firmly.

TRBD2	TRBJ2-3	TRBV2	CASSGQRGGTDTQYF
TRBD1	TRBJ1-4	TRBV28	CASSETGTGGEKLFF
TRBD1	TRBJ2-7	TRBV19	CASSIGTGVSFEQYF
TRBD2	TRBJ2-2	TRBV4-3	CASSQEAGAGGWTGELFF
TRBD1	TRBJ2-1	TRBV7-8	CASSQGGATYEQFF
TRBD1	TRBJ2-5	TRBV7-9	CASSPNPWTGRLETQYF
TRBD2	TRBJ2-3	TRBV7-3	CASSFSGGFEYTDTQYF
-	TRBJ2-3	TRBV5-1	CASSLPSYTDTQYF
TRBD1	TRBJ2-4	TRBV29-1	CSGRGQGPLEYF
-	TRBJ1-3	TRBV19	CASSITLRGFTGNTIYF
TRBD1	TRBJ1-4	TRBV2	CASSEGQGNEKLFF
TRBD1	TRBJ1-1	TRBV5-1	CASSLYQGENTEAFF
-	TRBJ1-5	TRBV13	CASSLRAGKGPQHF
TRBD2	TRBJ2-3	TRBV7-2	CASSLGSLAGGETDTQYF
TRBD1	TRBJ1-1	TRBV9	CASSVMAGGAGTEAFF
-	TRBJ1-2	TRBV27	CASSLGAGNYGYTF
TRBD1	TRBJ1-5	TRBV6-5	CASSRGQYSNQPQHF
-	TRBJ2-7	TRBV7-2	CASSLARDGYEQYF